Below, one T cell receptor beta chain is given with its context. CDR1 MGHRA and CDR2 YSYEKL come from the germline V gene. V shed 1 base, J shed 5 bases, and the junction held 4 bases outside the gene matches. The CDR3 runs 14 residues. In the study's own analysis: Amplification from reference gene primers served as the basis for estimated nucleated cell counts. Only in-frame clones appear in the TCRdb table, and some are missing; sequencing was by immunoSEQ multiplex PCR. Clonal size and the V and J genes are those of that table, whereas D and trimming came from the DNA. The data contain tens of thousands of clones, about 80% of them singletons. These data belong to a study of blood T cell repertoires in COVID-19. About the research overall: The origin of the acute and convalescent COVID-19 samples was the United States, Italy and Spain. The cDNA or gDNA used as material had been derived from T cells, B-cell-depleted T cells, or PBMCs.

This TCR was sampled from an elderly woman with acute or convalescent COVID-19. The specimen was peripheral blood. The chain recombines TRBV4-1 with TRBJ2-5, with 7 nucleotides matching TRBD2. CDR3 nucleotide sequence: TGCGCCAGCAGCCAAGGGGAGGGTATGGAGACCCAGTACTTC. Its translation: CASSQGEGMETQYF.